The rows below give T cell receptor beta chains drawn from one sample of a study of shared clonotypes between healthy human individuals. Data came from immunoSEQ multiplex PCR; TCRdb stores just in-frame clones and leaves some out. Of some 2,100,000 clones in the sample, approximately 94% were seen once. The sample was naive CD4+ T cells sorted from blood. The receptors were sampled from a man aged 18 to 29 in good health. CDR3s include the opening cysteine and the closing phenylalanine or tryptophan. The D gene is left open where the match is weak. The listing skips clone size in some rows; elsewhere it reads once, few, many or a size class.

size	V	J	D	DNA	CDR3
.	TRBV28	TRBJ1-3	.	TGTGCCAGCAGTCCTCGGGGGTACTCTGGAAACACCATATATTTT	CASSPRGYSGNTIYF
.	TRBV11-2	TRBJ2-1	.	TGTGCCAGCAGCTTAGGGGGCGGAGACAATGAGCAGTTCTTC	CASSLGGGDNEQFF
.	TRBV7-2	TRBJ2-2	TRBD2	TGTGCCAGCAGCTTAGACGGACTAGCGGAGGCCCCCGGTACCGGGGAGCTGTTTTTT	CASSLDGLAEAPGTGELFF
.	TRBV4-3	TRBJ2-5	TRBD2	TGCGCCAGCAGCCAAGATATTAGCGGGTCTCAAGAGACCCAGTACTTC	CASSQDISGSQETQYF
.	TRBV5-1	TRBJ2-1	.	TGCGCCAGCAGCCCCACTGCGGGCGGGGGCCCCTACAATGAGCAGTTCTTC	CASSPTAGGGPYNEQFF
.	TRBV2	TRBJ2-6	.	TGTGCCGGGTCCGGGGTTCCCTCTGGGGCCAACGTCCTGACTTTC	CAGSGVPSGANVLTF
.	TRBV25-1	TRBJ2-3	.	TGTGCCAGCAGCGATGATCAGGGACCCTCGAGGCAGTATTTT	CASSDDQGPSRQYF
.	TRBV7-2	TRBJ2-5	TRBD2	TGTGCCAGCAGCTTACGCTCGAGACTAGCACCAGAGACCCAGTACTTC	CASSLRSRLAPETQYF
.	TRBV29-1	TRBJ1-2	.	TGCAGCGTTGAGAGCCCTAGCTATGGCTACACCTTC	CSVESPSYGYTF
.	TRBV9	TRBJ1-1	.	TGTGCCAGCAGCGTAGACGGGAGGGGTTGGAGCACTGAAGCTTTCTTT	CASSVDGRGWSTEAFF
.	TRBV6-1	TRBJ1-5	.	TGTGCCAGCAGTGTCTCCAGGGGCCCAAATCAGCCCCAGCATTTT	CASSVSRGPNQPQHF
once	TRBV5-1	TRBJ2-7	.	TGCGCCAGCAGTCAGGATGCCTACGAGCAGTACTTC	CASSQDAYEQYF
.	TRBV5-6	TRBJ2-7	.	TGTGCCAGCAGCCCGGGGGACAGCCTCCTTGGGGTGCAGTACTTC	CASSPGDSLLGVQYF
.	TRBV5-1	TRBJ2-5	TRBD1	TGCGCCAGCAGCCCGGGGACAGCCCAAGAGACCCAGTACTTC	CASSPGTAQETQYF
.	TRBV6-5	TRBJ2-7	.	TGTGCCAGCAGTTCACCCTATCCCTACGAGCAGTACTTC	CASSSPYPYEQYF
.	TRBV18	TRBJ2-5	.	TGTGCCAGCTCACCACGAGGACAGCAAGAGACCCAGTACTTC	CASSPRGQQETQYF
.	TRBV5-1	TRBJ2-7	TRBD1	TGCGCCAGCAGCGACCGGGACAGGGCCTCCTACGAGCAGTACTTC	CASSDRDRASYEQYF
.	TRBV10-3	TRBJ2-3	TRBD2	TGTGCCATCGCGGGTAGCGGGGGGGCAGATACGCAGTATTTT	CAIAGSGGADTQYF
.	TRBV27	TRBJ1-6	.	TGTGCCGCGGGGAGAAAGAATTCACCCCTCCACTTT	CAAGRKNSPLHF
.	TRBV18	TRBJ2-7	.	TGTGCCAGCTCACCCTACGAGCAGTACTTC	CASSPYEQYF
.	TRBV7-2	TRBJ2-2	.	TGTGCCAGCAGCTTAGGAACGGCCGGGGAGCTGTTTTTT	CASSLGTAGELFF
.	TRBV18	TRBJ2-2	TRBD1	TGTGCCAGCTCACCACGACAGGGATCGAACACCGGGGAGCTGTTTTTT	CASSPRQGSNTGELFF
.	TRBV30	TRBJ1-1	.	TGTGCCTGGAGTGTAAGGGGAGTTAACACTGAAGCTTTCTTT	CAWSVRGVNTEAFF
.	TRBV18	TRBJ1-4	.	TGTGCCAGCTCAACTGAGCAGGGCCAGGGAGAAAAACTGTTTTTT	CASSTEQGQGEKLFF
.	TRBV6-6	TRBJ2-7	.	TGTGCCAGCAGTCGAGAAGGCGGGTCCTACGAGCAGTACTTC	CASSREGGSYEQYF
.	TRBV6-1	TRBJ2-7	.	TGTGCCAGCAGTGAAGAAGGACGGGGTCGGTACGAGCAGTACTTC	CASSEEGRGRYEQYF
.	TRBV5-6	TRBJ1-5	.	TGTGCCAGCAGTAGGTTAGGGGGAGGGGAAGGGAGCAATCAGCCCCAGCATTTT	CASSRLGGGEGSNQPQHF
.	TRBV12-5	TRBJ2-5	TRBD2	TGTGCTAGTGGTTCCGGGACTAGCGGGAGGGCCCAAGAGACCCAGTACTTC	CASGSGTSGRAQETQYF
once	TRBV7-2	TRBJ2-3	.	TGTGCCAGCAGCTTAGGGACTCGGAGGTCCCGGTACGGCACAGATACGCAGTATTTT	CASSLGTRRSRYGTDTQYF
.	TRBV5-8	TRBJ1-6	TRBD1	TGTGCCAGCAGCTCGAGACAGGGAAACTTGGTTTCACCCCTCCACTTT	CASSSRQGNLVSPLHF
.	TRBV28	TRBJ1-2	TRBD1	TGTGCCTTAGGGACAGGGGGGGACTATGGCTACACCTTC	CALGTGGDYGYTF
once	TRBV7-9	TRBJ1-4	.	TGTGCCAGCAGCGTAGGGGATTTGGTGTCTAATGAAAAACTGTTTTTT	CASSVGDLVSNEKLFF
.	TRBV7-8	TRBJ2-7	.	TGTGCCAGCAGCTTAGCTGGCCACGAGCAGTACTTC	CASSLAGHEQYF
once	TRBV4-3	TRBJ2-5	.	TGCGCCAGCAGCCAAGGGTATAGCGGCCTCCAAGAGACCCAGTACTTC	CASSQGYSGLQETQYF
.	TRBV2	TRBJ1-3	.	TGTGCCAGCAGTGATGGTATCTCTGGAAACACCATATATTTT	CASSDGISGNTIYF
.	TRBV7-3	TRBJ2-3	.	TGTGCCAGCATCCTCCCTGGGGGGCAGGCTGGAGATACGCAGTATTTT	CASILPGGQAGDTQYF
once	TRBV2	TRBJ1-1	.	TGTGCCAGCAGTAGGGACCCCACTGAAGCTTTCTTT	CASSRDPTEAFF
.	TRBV19	TRBJ1-5	.	TGTGCCAGTAGTTTGGCTGACAGCAATCAGCCCCAGCATTTT	CASSLADSNQPQHF
.	TRBV4-3	TRBJ2-2	TRBD1	TGCGCCAGCAGCCAAGCCTACCCGGGACAGACCTCGAACACCGGGGAGCTGTTTTTT	CASSQAYPGQTSNTGELFF
.	TRBV7-2	TRBJ2-7	.	TGTGCCAGCAGCCCCCTGGACACCTACGAGCAGTACTTC	CASSPLDTYEQYF
.	TRBV6-1	TRBJ2-3	.	TGTGCCAGCAGAGGGGAGTTCACAGATACGCAGTATTTT	CASRGEFTDTQYF
.	TRBV6-1	TRBJ1-2	.	TGTGCCAGCAGTGCCTCCGGGGGGGCGCCCACCTATGGCTACACCTTC	CASSASGGAPTYGYTF
.	TRBV15	TRBJ2-2	.	TGTGCCACCAGCAGGGTACAAGCAAAGGCCGGGGAGCTGTTTTTT	CATSRVQAKAGELFF
.	TRBV6-5	TRBJ1-6	.	TGTGCCTCCCAAAGGGACTGGTCCAGTAATTCACCCCTCCACTTT	CASQRDWSSNSPLHF
.	TRBV5-1	TRBJ1-1	TRBD1	TGCGCCAGCAGCGGGGCGCGGGACAGGGCTATGAACACTGAAGCTTTCTTT	CASSGARDRAMNTEAFF
.	TRBV6-5	TRBJ2-2	TRBD1	TGTGCCAGCAGGGAGACAGGGGACACCGGGGAGCTGTTTTTT	CASRETGDTGELFF
.	TRBV6-1	TRBJ2-3	.	TGTGCCAGCAGTGAATTCCCGGGAATGGCAGATACGCAGTATTTT	CASSEFPGMADTQYF
.	TRBV7-7	TRBJ2-5	.	TGTGCTAGCAGCTTATCACAGCAAGAGACCCAGTACTTC	CASSLSQQETQYF
.	TRBV14	TRBJ2-5	TRBD2	TGTGCCAGCAGCCACCCTAGCGGGAGGCAAGAGACCCAGTACTTC	CASSHPSGRQETQYF
.	TRBV5-1	TRBJ1-1	.	TGCGCCAGCAGCTTGATTACAGGAGCGAACACTGAAGCTTTCTTT	CASSLITGANTEAFF
.	TRBV7-9	TRBJ1-1	.	TGTGCCAGCAGCTTAGTATTGGGTAAGAGGACTGAAGCTTTCTTT	CASSLVLGKRTEAFF
once	TRBV11-2	TRBJ1-1	TRBD1	TGTGCCAGCAGCATAGGGGGGGACAGAAACACTGAAGCTTTCTTT	CASSIGGDRNTEAFF
.	TRBV28	TRBJ1-1	.	TGTGCCAGCAGGCCCAGGGGTGAAGCTTTCTTT	CASRPRGEAFF
.	TRBV10-3	TRBJ2-2	.	TGTGCCATCAAAGGCAGGGACCTCACCGGGGAGCTGTTTTTT	CAIKGRDLTGELFF
.	TRBV29-1	TRBJ2-7	TRBD2	TGCAGCGTTGTTTGGGCTACTAGCGGGAGACCCTACGAGCAGTACTTC	CSVVWATSGRPYEQYF
.	TRBV10-1	TRBJ2-3	.	TGCGCCAGCACCCGTCGAGCTCACGGGGAACGCTCGGATACGCAGTATTTT	CASTRRAHGERSDTQYF
once	TRBV7-9	TRBJ2-1	TRBD2	TGTGCCAGCAGCTCTAGCGGGGGAAATGAGCAGTTCTTC	CASSSSGGNEQFF
.	TRBV18	TRBJ2-3	.	TGTGCCAGCTCACCATTCCCCGCAGATACGCAGTATTTT	CASSPFPADTQYF